The sequence of this T cell receptor beta chain was determined in a study of CD8+ T cells in alopecia areata. Study context: Severity scores in treated patients reflected the percentage of scalp affected.

Sequencing used cDNA as its template, made by extracting RNA and reverse transcribing it. Produced via immunoSEQ multiplex PCR; TCRdb's table is partial and in-frame only. The data hold roughly 280,000 clones, with about 62% observed a single time. CDR3 length equals 14 residues. The V and J ends lost 4 bases and 10 bases respectively, with 18 bases between them. Germline V gene data show CDR1 as SGDLS and CDR2 as YYNGEE. As for treatment: oral pan-JAK inhibitor, 5-10 mg twice daily. The TCR originated in a human donor with alopecia areata. The sample was CD4+ T cells sorted from blood, taken around week 52, from a patient treated with tofacitinib. The chain uses TRBV9 and TRBJ2-1; D gene ambiguous. CDR3 in amino acids: CASSPISGSHEQFF. The CDR3 coding sequence is TGTGCCAGCAGCCCAATATCTGGCTCCCACGAGCAGTTCTTC. The entire variable domain, with the rest obtained from reference TRBV9 and TRBJ2-1, is as follows: DSGVTQTPKHLITATGQRVTLRCSPRSGDLSVYWYQQSLDQGLQFLIQYYNGEERAKGNILERFSAQQFPDLHSELNLSSLELGDSALYFCASSPISGSHEQFFGPGTRLTVL.